The rows below give T cell receptor beta chains drawn from one sample of a study of cytomegalovirus exposure and HLA in healthy donors. Here immunoSEQ multiplex PCR was the method, and the copy in TCRdb shows in-frame clones only, minus some. The data contain about 92,000 clones, roughly 63% of them singletons. What was sequenced was PBMCs. Receptor source: a man aged 45-65 years in good health and CMV-seronegative. Each CDR3 is given with its conserved first and last residue. A D gene is named only where the DNA matches it firmly. Not all rows give a size; the values are once, few, many and, for expanded clones, a class.

>once|TRBJ2-7|NA|TRBV6-5
CASSTGVGYEQYF
TGTGCCAGCAGCACCGGGGTGGGTTACGAGCAGTACTTC
>NA|TRBJ2-1|TRBD1|TRBV9
CASSLTGTGSYNEQFF
TGTGCCAGCAGCTTAACCGGGACAGGGTCCTACAATGAGCAGTTCTTC
>NA|TRBJ2-7|TRBD2|TRBV2
CASSEASSGDYEQYF
TGTGCCAGCAGTGAAGCTTCTAGCGGGGACTACGAGCAGTACTTC
>once|TRBJ1-4|NA|TRBV7-9
CASSQRQVNEKLFF
TGTGCCAGCAGCCAGAGACAGGTTAATGAAAAACTGTTTTTT
>NA|TRBJ2-7|NA|TRBV7-8
CASSLAAGISEQYF
TGTGCCAGCAGCTTAGCGGCAGGGATTTCCGAGCAGTACTTC
>NA|TRBJ1-1|TRBD1|TRBV15
CATSRARDSLEAFF
TGTGCCACCAGCAGAGCGAGGGACAGCCTTGAAGCTTTCTTT
>NA|TRBJ1-1|NA|TRBV5-5
CASSSAPHYGAFF
TGTGCCAGCAGCTCCGCCCCCCACTACGGGGCTTTCTTT
>few|TRBJ2-3|NA|TRBV15
CATSRRDTDTQYF
TGTGCCACCAGCAGGCGGGACACAGATACGCAGTATTTT
>few|TRBJ1-6|NA|TRBV5-1
CASSLGLSESSPLHF
TGCGCCAGCAGCTTGGGACTGTCTGAGAGTTCACCCCTCCACTTT
>few|TRBJ2-3|TRBD1|TRBV7-9
CASRRSGTVNVTQYF
TGTGCCAGCAGACGATCCGGGACAGTCAATGTTACGCAGTATTTT
>NA|TRBJ2-1|NA|TRBV9
CASSVGQVSSYNEQFF
TGTGCCAGCAGCGTAGGACAGGTAAGCTCCTACAATGAGCAGTTCTTC
>NA|TRBJ2-5|TRBD2|TRBV27
CASSMTSEETQYF
TGTGCCAGCAGCATGACTAGCGAAGAGACCCAGTACTTC
>few|TRBJ2-3|NA|TRBV5-6
CASSKYIGGGTDTQYF
TGTGCCAGCAGCAAGTACATAGGGGGTGGCACAGATACGCAGTATTTT
>NA|TRBJ2-1|NA|TRBV27
CASSLSVSSSYNEQFF
TGTGCCAGCAGTTTATCCGTCTCTAGCTCCTACAATGAGCAGTTCTTC
>NA|TRBJ1-1|TRBD1|TRBV11-2
CASSSLRTGRTEAFF
TGTGCCAGCAGCTCATTAAGGACAGGGAGGACTGAAGCTTTCTTT
>NA|TRBJ2-1|TRBD2|TRBV28
CASSIDPWTSGDYNEQFF
TGTGCCAGCAGTATTGATCCCTGGACTAGCGGGGACTACAATGAGCAGTTCTTC
>NA|TRBJ2-7|NA|TRBV5-6
CASSLDRGGPSAGEQYF
TGTGCCAGCAGCTTGGACAGGGGGGGCCCGAGCGCCGGCGAGCAGTACTTC
>few|TRBJ2-6|TRBD1|TRBV7-3
CASSSQGGSGANVLTF
TGTGCCAGCAGCTCACAGGGGGGCTCTGGGGCCAACGTCCTGACTTTC
>NA|TRBJ2-1|TRBD1|TRBV6-4
CASRGLDRALQFF
TGTGCCAGCAGGGGCCTCGACAGGGCTTTACAGTTCTTC
>NA|TRBJ1-5|NA|TRBV6-5
CASSSGVNNQPQHF
TGTGCCAGCAGTTCAGGGGTTAACAATCAGCCCCAGCATTTT